The 9 T cell receptor beta chains given below trace back to one sample, sequenced in a study of T cell clones after liver transplantation. Measured with immunoSEQ multiplex PCR; TCRdb has only the in-frame clones, and not every one. The sample includes tens of thousands of clones, roughly four fifths of them seen just once. Here the sequenced sample was CD4+ T cells from blood, taken just over 45 months after liver transplant. These receptor sequences come from a human patient who received a liver transplant. Part of the T cells may come from the graft donor.

The chain links TRBV28 to TRBJ2-7; 9 bases match TRBD2. V lost 2 bases, J lost 3 bases, and 8 bases stayed unmatched. This CDR3 region has 16 residues. Germline-derived CDR1 and CDR2 are MDHEN and SYDVKM. The CDR3 nucleotides read TGTGCCAGCAGTTTAGGCGCTAGCGGGACATACTACGAGCAGTACTTC. It yields the protein CASSLGASGTYYEQYF.

The chain is built from TRBV5-1 and TRBJ2-7; D gene unclear. CDR1 and CDR2 (germline): SGHRS, YFSETQ. The CDR3 sequence is 12 residues long. The ends were cut back, 0 bases at V and 6 bases at J, with 7 bases in the middle. DNA of the CDR3: TGCGCCAGCAGCTTGGGCGGCTCCGAGCAGTACTTC. This codes for CASSLGGSEQYF.

This chain connects TRBV20-1 to TRBJ2-3; D ambiguous. The CDR3 covers 11 residues. V was trimmed by 3 bases and J by 3 bases, leaving 4 bases between them. Germline lookup yields CDR1 DFQATT and CDR2 SNEGSKA (reference sequence). The CDR3 DNA reads as TGCAGTGCTAGCCGGACAGATACGCAGTATTTT. Its translation: CSASRTDTQYF.

V usage is TRBV9 and J usage is TRBJ2-3; no firm D call. Trimming cost V 4 bases and J 0 bases, with 12 bases left between them. The CDR3 consists of 15 residues. Germline CDR1 is SGDLS and CDR2 is YYNGEE. The CDR3 sequence is CASSPRSTSTDTQYF. CDR3 sequence (DNA): TGTGCCAGCAGCCCGAGAAGTACCAGCACAGATACGCAGTATTTT.

The chain couples TRBV11-2 to TRBJ1-5; the match to TRBD1 covers 8 bases. CDR1 is SGHAT, CDR2 FQNNGV, per germline. Trimming removed 3 bases from V and 5 bases from J; junction bases left unmatched: 6. CDR3 size: 15 residues. The CDR3 region has the DNA TGTGCCAGCAGCTTTGGGACAGGAAAGTATCAGCCCCAGCATTTT. Translating gives CASSFGTGKYQPQHF.

V usage is TRBV15 and J usage is TRBJ1-1; D uncertain. The V and J ends lost 3 bases and 8 bases respectively, with 16 bases between them. Germline loops: CDR1 LNHNV, CDR2 YYDKDF (reference sequence). CDR3 size: 14 residues. The CDR3 loop reads CATSSPIVLLEAFF. DNA for the CDR3: TGTGCCACCAGCAGCCCTATAGTCCTTCTGGAAGCTTTCTTT.

The V gene is TRBV19, the J gene TRBJ2-5; a weak D match, TRBD2 (6 bases). The closer fit of TRBJ2-7 to the DNA end suggests the J call may be wrong. This CDR3 is 13 amino acids long. Germline values: CDR1 LNHDA, CDR2 SQIVND (reference sequence). CDR3 DNA sequence: TGTGCCAGTGGCCGGGGGAGGTTCGACGAGCAGTACTTC. Translated: CASGRGRFDEQYF.

This clone was seen only once. The genes are TRBV2 and TRBJ1-3; D is ambiguous. The V end lost 3 bases, the J end lost 7 bases, and 7 bases lay between the germline ends. The CDR3 contains 12 residues. The germline gives CDR1 SNHLY, CDR2 FYNNEI. The CDR3 DNA sequence: TGTGCCAGCAGTGAGTCGGGGAACACCATATATTTT. This codes for CASSESGNTIYF.

This clone showed up just a few times. The J gene is TRBJ1-4, the V gene TRBV19, with 7 bases lining up with TRBD1. With 6 bases clipped from V and 0 bases from J, the junction kept 4 bases outside the gene matches. The length of the CDR3 is 15 residues. The germline CDR1 and CDR2 sequences are LNHDA and SQIVND (reference sequence). The CDR3 DNA is TGTGCCAGTAGAGGGGGCGCAGCAACTAATGAAAAACTGTTTTTT. It encodes CASRGGAATNEKLFF. Full variable domain (outside the CDR3, taken from reference TRBV19 and TRBJ1-4): DGGITQSPKYLFRKEGQNVTLSCEQNLNHDAMYWYRQDPGQGLRLIYYSQIVNDFQKGDIAEGYSVSREKKESFPLTVTSAQKNPTAFYLCASRGGAATNEKLFFGSGTQLSVL.